The 9 T cell receptor beta chains below all came from one sample that was sequenced in a study of T-cell reconstitution after alpha-beta-depleted transplantation in children. Unique molecular identifiers were incorporated when the TCRbeta library was constructed. TCRdb independently ran MiXCR on the PCR reads; one entry per CDR3 protein. The sample has some 400,000 distinct CDR3 sequences; 20% are singletons. The sequencing here drew on PBMCs from the stem cell graft donor, taken from the stem cell graft. Receptors originate from a human donor who donated a stem cell graft to a child with acute myeloid leukemia.

The V call is TRBV27, the J call TRBJ1-4, with D possibly matching TRBD1 (5 bases). Germline loops: CDR1 MNHEY, CDR2 SMNVEV (reference sequence). Trimming left V 7 bases short and J 4 bases short, with 13 bases between. There are 14 residues in the CDR3. The CDR3, as DNA: TGTGCCAGCACCTCGGGGCGGATTAATGAAAAACTGTTTTTT. Translation: CASTSGRINEKLFF.

The table lists this clonotype with many counts. This sequence joins TRBV5-1 and TRBJ2-7, with 13 bases lining up with TRBD2. Germline-derived CDR1 and CDR2 are SGHRS and YFSETQ. Trimming took 6 bases from V and 4 from J; bases not matched to a gene: 7. The length of the CDR3 is 15 residues. The CDR3 nucleotides read TGCGCCAGCAACAGACTAGCGGGAGGTGTGTACGAGCAGTACTTC. It is translated as CASNRLAGGVYEQYF.

The rearrangement uses TRBV28 and TRBJ1-1; TRBD1 aligns across 8 bases. The CDR3 consists of 16 residues. The V segment lost 6 bases and the J segment 1 base; nucleotides outside the gene matches: 10. Per germline, CDR1 MDHEN and CDR2 SYDVKM. CDR3 sequence: CASRPRTGRWNTEAFF. The CDR3 nucleotides are TGTGCCAGCAGGCCAAGGACAGGGAGATGGAACACTGAAGCTTTCTTT.

In its sample, this clonotype was seen many times. Germline is not matched at one junction end, which may reflect a read error. The rearrangement links TRBV20-1 to TRBJ2-7, with a possible D match to TRBD1 (6 bases). Germline V gene data show CDR1 as DFQATT and CDR2 as SNEGSKA (reference sequence). This CDR3 has 15 residues. CDR3 DNA: TGCGGTGCTAGTCAGTCTCTAAGGGGGAACTACGAGCAGTACTTC. Translation: CGASQSLRGNYEQYF.

This rearrangement joins TRBV2 to TRBJ1-1; D might be TRBD1 (5 bases). Germline CDR1 reads SNHLY; CDR2 reads FYNNEI. The CDR3 has 13 residues. Trimming left V 7 bases short and J 2 bases short, with 11 bases between. Here the CDR3 reads CASTGDGNTEAFF. The DNA of the CDR3 is TGTGCCAGCACCGGGGACGGAAACACTGAAGCTTTCTTT. The whole variable domain, remainder taken from reference TRBV2 and TRBJ1-1, is EPEVTQTPSHQVTQMGQEVILRCVPISNHLYFYWYRQILGQKVEFLVSFYNNEISEKSEIFDDQFSVERPDGSNFTLKIRSTKLEDSAMYFCASTGDGNTEAFFGQGTRLTVV.

This clonotype has at least ten counts. V and J are TRBV12-3 or TRBV12-4 and TRBJ2-7; 7 bases match TRBD2. The CDR3 covers 15 residues. The V and J ends lost 3 bases and 5 bases, in that order; junction bases with no gene match: 10. Here the CDR3 reads CASSFWLRERNEQYF. The CDR3 DNA is TGTGCCAGCAGTTTTTGGTTGCGGGAGAGGAACGAGCAGTACTTC.

This clonotype was picked up one time. V and J are TRBV3-1 and TRBJ2-7; D could derive from TRBD1 or TRBD2 (5 bases each). Germline-derived CDR1 and CDR2 are LGHDT and YNNKEL (reference sequence). This CDR3 spans 12 amino acids. With 1 base removed from V and 12 bases from J, the gap between germline ends came to 13 bases. The CDR3 nucleotides read TGTGCCAGCAGCCAAGGGGGGTCCTCGACGTACTTC. This codes for CASSQGGSSTYF.

This clonotype occurred a few times. This chain joins TRBV2 and TRBJ2-7; 12 positions match TRBD2. The ends lost 5 bases at V and 2 bases at J; junction bases unmatched: 7. Germline CDR1 SNHLY, CDR2 FYNNEI. CDR3 size: 16 residues. Here the CDR3 reads CASSLTSGSGTYEQYF. CDR3 coding DNA: TGTGCCAGCAGTCTGACTAGCGGGAGCGGTACCTACGAGCAGTACTTC.

The rearrangement joins TRBV7-9 to TRBJ1-6; possibly TRBD1 for D (5 bases). This CDR3 region has 13 residues. V was cut by 1 base and J by 14 bases, with 12 bases left in between. CDR1 and CDR2 (germline): SEHNR, FQNEAQ (reference sequence). This CDR3 is CASSLEGPATLHF. In DNA form, the CDR3 reads TGTGCCAGCAGCTTAGAGGGACCCGCGACCCTCCACTTT.